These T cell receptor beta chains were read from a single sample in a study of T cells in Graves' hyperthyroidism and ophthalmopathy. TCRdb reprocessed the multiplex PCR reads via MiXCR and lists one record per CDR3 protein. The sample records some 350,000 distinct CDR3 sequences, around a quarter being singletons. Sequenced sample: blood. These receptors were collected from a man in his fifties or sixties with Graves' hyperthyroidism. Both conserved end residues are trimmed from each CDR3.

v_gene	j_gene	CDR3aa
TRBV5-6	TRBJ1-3	ASSLGQAFSGNTIY
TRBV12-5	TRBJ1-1	ASGLVEGTEAF
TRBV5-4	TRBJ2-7	ASSFGGRGPGEQY
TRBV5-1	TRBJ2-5	ASSLSVSSGLQETQY
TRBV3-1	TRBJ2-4	ASSASGSQGNIQY
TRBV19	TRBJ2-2	ASSILAGGTGELF
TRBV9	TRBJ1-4	ASSPTDSLREKLF
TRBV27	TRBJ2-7	ASRSTGGFYEQY
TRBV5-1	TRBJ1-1	ASSFDVGNTEAL
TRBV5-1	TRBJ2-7	ASSLSPRDNEQY
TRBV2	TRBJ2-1	ASRSRGGLNEQF
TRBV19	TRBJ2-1	ASSIVAPSGSYNEQF
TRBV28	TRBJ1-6	ASREDRGPLH
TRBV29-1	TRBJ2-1	SVGHRVRDNEQF
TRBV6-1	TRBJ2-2	ASESGMPGELF
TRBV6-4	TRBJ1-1	ASSDQRGTEAF
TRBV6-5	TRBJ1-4	ASSYGGGEKLF
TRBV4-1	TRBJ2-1	ASSQDAGGNGEQF
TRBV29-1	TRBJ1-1	SALGDPEAF
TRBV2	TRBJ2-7	ASSVSGQVSYEQY
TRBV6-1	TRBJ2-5	PSSEGDSKETQY
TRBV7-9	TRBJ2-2	ASSFPREGRTGELF
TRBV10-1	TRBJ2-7	ASSDGDSSYEQY
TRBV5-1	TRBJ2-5	ASSLTGGKGETQY